A selection of T cell receptor beta chains follows, all from one sample in a study of blood T cell repertoires in COVID-19. Profiling relied on immunoSEQ multiplex PCR, and the TCRdb table lists in-frame clones only, not all of them. The sample shows over 150,000 clones, around 83% of them seen only once. The sequencing input was peripheral blood. These receptors were collected from a woman aged 65 to 85 with COVID-19, enrolled during active disease. Both conserved end residues are part of each CDR3. The D gene is left open where the match is weak. Clone size, where shown, is once, few, many, or a class for clones that have expanded.

CDR3 DNA: TGTGCCTGGAGGTACTACAGGGGAAGTAAAGGAGCTGGGGCCAACGTCCTGACTTTC; CDR3 protein: CAWRYYRGSKGAGANVLTF; clone size: .; J gene: TRBJ2-6; D gene: TRBD1; V gene: TRBV30
CDR3 DNA: TGTGCCAGTCAGGGACAGATAGAGACCCAGTACTTC; CDR3 protein: CASQGQIETQYF; clone size: .; J gene: TRBJ2-5; D gene: TRBD1; V gene: TRBV2
CDR3 DNA: TGTGCCAGCAGTTTACGGGACAGAGCACGAACAGGAAACTTC; CDR3 protein: CASSLRDRARTGNF; clone size: .; J gene: TRBJ2-7; D gene: TRBD1; V gene: TRBV28
CDR3 DNA: TGTGCCAGTAGTTCCTCGTCAGGCAGCAGACCTGAAGCTTTCTTT; CDR3 protein: CASSSSSGSRPEAFF; clone size: .; J gene: TRBJ1-1; D gene: .; V gene: TRBV19
CDR3 DNA: TGTGCCAGCAGCCACGTAAGCAATCAGCCCCAGCATTTT; CDR3 protein: CASSHVSNQPQHF; clone size: .; J gene: TRBJ1-5; D gene: .; V gene: TRBV3-1/TRBV3-2
CDR3 DNA: TGCAGCGTTCAGGTTTCGGGACACGAGAACTATGGCTACACCTTC; CDR3 protein: CSVQVSGHENYGYTF; clone size: .; J gene: TRBJ1-2; D gene: .; V gene: TRBV29-1
CDR3 DNA: TGCGCCAGCAGCGGTGGACTATCTGGGGCCAACGTCCTGACTTTC; CDR3 protein: CASSGGLSGANVLTF; clone size: .; J gene: TRBJ2-6; D gene: .; V gene: TRBV4-3
CDR3 DNA: TGTGCCTGGGAAAGAACAGGGGACGGAAACACCATATATTTT; CDR3 protein: CAWERTGDGNTIYF; clone size: .; J gene: TRBJ1-3; D gene: TRBD1; V gene: TRBV30
CDR3 DNA: TGCGCCAGCAGAAAAGGGGCATCACCCTCTGGGGCCAACGTCCTGACTTTC; CDR3 protein: CASRKGASPSGANVLTF; clone size: .; J gene: TRBJ2-6; D gene: .; V gene: TRBV5-1
CDR3 DNA: TGTGCCAGCAGTGCCCGGACTAGCGGGAGGGTGAACAATGAGCAGTTCTTC; CDR3 protein: CASSARTSGRVNNEQFF; clone size: .; J gene: TRBJ2-1; D gene: TRBD2; V gene: TRBV28
CDR3 DNA: TGTGCCAGTAGTATGACGGGACAGGGTCCCAAAAACATTCAGTACTTC; CDR3 protein: CASSMTGQGPKNIQYF; clone size: .; J gene: TRBJ2-4; D gene: TRBD1; V gene: TRBV19
CDR3 DNA: TGTGCCAGCAGCTTATTAGCGGGATACGAGCAGTACTTC; CDR3 protein: CASSLLAGYEQYF; clone size: .; J gene: TRBJ2-7; D gene: TRBD2; V gene: TRBV7-9
CDR3 DNA: TGCGCCAGCTTGCGGGGAGAAAGGGGTGAGCAGTTCTTC; CDR3 protein: CASLRGERGEQFF; clone size: few; J gene: TRBJ2-1; D gene: .; V gene: TRBV5-1
CDR3 DNA: TGTGCCAGCAGACTAGCGGAGTACTACAATGAGCAGTTCTTC; CDR3 protein: CASRLAEYYNEQFF; clone size: .; J gene: TRBJ2-1; D gene: TRBD2; V gene: TRBV6-5
CDR3 DNA: TGTGCCAGCAGCAACCAGCTGTTATTGACTAGCGGGAGGCCAAGTCTCTACGAGCAGTACTTC; CDR3 protein: CASSNQLLLTSGRPSLYEQYF; clone size: many; J gene: TRBJ2-7; D gene: .; V gene: TRBV21-1
CDR3 DNA: TGTGCCAGCAGGACAGGCGGGAACTATGGCTACACCTTC; CDR3 protein: CASRTGGNYGYTF; clone size: .; J gene: TRBJ1-2; D gene: .; V gene: TRBV27